Listed below are T cell receptor beta chains from one sample, sequenced in a study of T cell responses to AZD1222 COVID-19 vaccine. Assay used: immunoSEQ multiplex PCR; TCRdb lists only in-frame clones, some missing. This sample yields about 97,000 clones, of which nearly 90% are seen a single time; 2.5% to 3.5% belongs to the top ten. Material: peripheral blood, obtained on day 0 of AZD1222 vaccination. The source is an adult in good health. CDR3s include the opening cysteine and the closing phenylalanine or tryptophan. Each record gives: V gene, CDR3 length, clone size, D gene, J gene, CDR3 protein, CDR3 DNA. The D gene is left open where the match is weak. Rows may omit the clone size; those that give it use once, few, many or a size class.

TRBV12-3/TRBV12-4	13	-	-	TRBJ2-1	CASSRTLYNEQFF	TGTGCCAGCAGTCGGACCTTATACAATGAGCAGTTCTTC
TRBV28	15	-	TRBD1	TRBJ1-6	CASSPTGQRNSPLHF	TGTGCCAGCAGTCCGACGGGACAGCGAAATTCACCCCTCCACTTT
TRBV28	16	once	-	TRBJ1-5	CASSSNREYSNQPQHF	TGTGCCAGCAGTTCTAACAGGGAGTATAGCAATCAGCCCCAGCATTTT
TRBV6-2/TRBV6-3	15	once	-	TRBJ2-7	CASSYLHKASYEQYF	TGTGCCAGCAGTTACTTACACAAGGCAAGCTACGAGCAGTACTTC
TRBV4-3	14	-	-	TRBJ1-6	CASSQDRFSSPLHF	TGCGCCAGCAGCCAAGATAGGTTCTCGTCACCCCTCCACTTT
TRBV19	14	-	-	TRBJ1-5	CASSIVAINQPQHF	TGTGCCAGTAGTATAGTGGCCATCAATCAGCCCCAGCATTTT
TRBV6-5	15	-	TRBD2	TRBJ2-2	CASSSLAGVFGELFF	TGTGCCAGCAGTTCCCTAGCGGGGGTCTTCGGGGAGCTGTTTTTT
TRBV6-5	14	-	-	TRBJ1-4	CASRDSGWDEKLFF	TGTGCCAGCAGGGATAGCGGGTGGGATGAAAAACTGTTTTTT
TRBV7-8	16	-	TRBD1	TRBJ2-1	CASSLARGRGLNEQFF	TGTGCCAGCAGCTTAGCTAGAGGTAGGGGGCTGAATGAGCAGTTCTTC
TRBV29-1	13	-	-	TRBJ1-5	CSVASGVAQPQHF	TGCAGCGTTGCGTCAGGGGTGGCTCAGCCCCAGCATTTT
TRBV5-4	13	-	-	TRBJ1-1	CASSPGRITEAFF	TGTGCCAGCAGCCCTGGCCGGATCACTGAAGCTTTCTTT
TRBV25-1	14	-	-	TRBJ2-5	CASSDVPDEETQYF	TGTGCCAGCAGTGATGTGCCAGATGAAGAGACCCAGTACTTC
TRBV12-3/TRBV12-4	12	-	-	TRBJ1-1	CASSFRDTEAFF	TGTGCCAGCAGTTTCCGGGACACAGAAGCTTTCTTT
TRBV28	13	-	TRBD1	TRBJ1-2	CASSPGTGRGYTF	TGTGCCAGCAGCCCAGGGACAGGTCGGGGCTACACCTTC
TRBV7-9	18	-	TRBD2	TRBJ2-5	CASSLLGTSGGYQETQYF	TGTGCCAGCAGCTTACTCGGGACTAGCGGGGGGTATCAAGAGACCCAGTACTTC
TRBV10-1	21	once	TRBD2	TRBJ2-3	CASSPRGIAGPKGPSTDTQYF	TGCGCCAGCAGTCCCCGGGGGATAGCGGGCCCTAAAGGCCCTAGCACAGATACGCAGTATTTT
TRBV30	15	-	-	TRBJ1-6	CAWRDPSSYNSPLHF	TGTGCCTGGAGGGACCCCAGCTCCTATAATTCACCCCTCCACTTT
TRBV7-6	11	-	-	TRBJ2-1	CASSLKGSLFF	TGTGCCAGCAGCTTAAAGGGGAGTCTGTTCTTC
TRBV4-1	15	-	-	TRBJ1-2	CASSLNGGVAYGYTF	TGCGCCAGCAGCCTAAACGGGGGGGTAGCCTATGGCTACACCTTC
TRBV5-5	16	-	-	TRBJ1-1	CASSLEKGVEPLAAFF	TGTGCCAGCAGCTTGGAGAAAGGGGTCGAACCCCTGGCAGCTTTCTTT
TRBV2	13	few	-	TRBJ2-7	CASSVVRGNEQYF	TGTGCCAGCAGTGTGGTCAGAGGTAACGAGCAGTACTTC
TRBV2	16	once	TRBD1	TRBJ2-5	CASSEGGTGEGETQYF	TGTGCCAGCAGTGAAGGGGGGACAGGGGAGGGAGAGACCCAGTACTTC
TRBV10-3	13	-	-	TRBJ1-6	CAISAQGNSPLHF	TGTGCCATCAGTGCACAGGGTAATTCACCCCTCCACTTT
TRBV9	13	-	-	TRBJ2-7	CASSVEHTGEQYF	TGTGCCAGCAGCGTAGAACATACGGGCGAGCAGTACTTC
TRBV19	15	-	-	TRBJ2-4	CASSIQGLAKNIQYF	TGTGCCAGTAGTATCCAGGGTCTAGCCAAAAACATTCAGTACTTC
TRBV5-8	14	-	-	TRBJ2-7	CASSPGVQTYEQYF	TGTGCCAGCAGCCCTGGAGTACAGACCTACGAGCAGTACTTC
TRBV4-1	14	few	-	TRBJ1-3	CASSHWGGGNTIYF	TGCGCCAGCAGTCATTGGGGTGGTGGAAACACCATATATTTT
TRBV5-4	13	-	-	TRBJ1-5	CASTILGRQPQHF	TGTGCCAGCACCATTCTGGGGAGACAGCCCCAGCATTTT
TRBV14	14	-	TRBD2	TRBJ2-7	CASRVSGATYEQYF	TGTGCCAGCAGGGTTAGCGGGGCAACCTACGAGCAGTACTTC
TRBV6-1	14	once	-	TRBJ1-2	CASSEAERGYGYTF	TGTGCCAGCAGTGAAGCAGAACGAGGGTATGGCTACACCTTC
TRBV27	14	-	TRBD1	TRBJ2-7	CASRLGQASYEQYF	TGTGCCAGCAGACTGGGACAGGCCTCCTACGAGCAGTACTTC
TRBV9	15	once	TRBD1	TRBJ1-5	CASSAGDRVGQPQHF	TGTGCCAGCAGCGCGGGGGACAGGGTCGGTCAGCCCCAGCATTTT
TRBV6-5	14	-	TRBD1	TRBJ2-5	CASSRDRGQETQYF	TGTGCCAGCAGTAGGGACAGGGGTCAAGAGACCCAGTACTTC
TRBV27	13	-	TRBD1	TRBJ1-2	CASRMPRGDGYTF	TGTGCCAGCAGGATGCCCAGGGGGGATGGCTACACCTTC
TRBV11-1	13	-	-	TRBJ1-1	CASSLGVSTEAFF	TGTGCCAGCAGCTTGGGGGTGAGCACTGAAGCTTTCTTT
TRBV5-1	17	once	-	TRBJ1-4	CASRRSAGDATNEKLFF	TGCGCCAGCAGGCGGTCGGCAGGGGACGCAACTAATGAAAAACTGTTTTTT
TRBV10-3	14	-	-	TRBJ1-1	CAISDPGHPRDAFF	TGTGCCATCAGTGACCCGGGACACCCTCGGGATGCTTTCTTT
TRBV6-5	15	-	TRBD1	TRBJ1-3	CASSYYRGQGNTIYF	TGTGCCAGCAGTTACTACAGGGGGCAAGGAAACACCATATATTTT
TRBV29-1	14	-	TRBD1	TRBJ2-2	CSVAGQGRTGELFF	TGCAGCGTTGCCGGACAGGGCCGCACCGGGGAGCTGTTTTTT
TRBV19	11	once	-	TRBJ1-2	CASSTKSGYTF	TGTGCCAGTAGTACCAAGTCTGGCTACACCTTC
TRBV4-1	15	-	-	TRBJ2-7	CASSQESAGIYEQYF	TGCGCCAGCAGCCAAGAAAGTGCAGGGATCTACGAGCAGTACTTC
TRBV4-1	13	-	-	TRBJ1-1	CASSQDLRVEAFF	TGCGCCAGCAGCCAAGATCTGCGGGTTGAAGCTTTCTTT
TRBV14	16	-	TRBD1	TRBJ1-4	CASSQAQTGIGEKLFF	TGTGCCAGCAGCCAAGCTCAGACAGGGATCGGTGAAAAACTGTTTTTT
TRBV19	15	-	TRBD1	TRBJ2-2	CASSRTGAFTGELFF	TGTGCCAGTAGCCGGACAGGGGCTTTCACCGGGGAGCTGTTTTTT
TRBV28	13	-	-	TRBJ2-7	CASRALGKGEQYF	TGTGCCAGCAGGGCCCTCGGGAAGGGCGAGCAGTACTTC
TRBV5-1	14	-	-	TRBJ2-7	CASSLDPTAPEQYF	TGCGCCAGCAGCTTGGATCCGACAGCCCCCGAGCAGTACTTC
TRBV15	13	-	-	TRBJ2-7	CATSRERGWEQYF	TGTGCCACCAGCAGAGAACGGGGGTGGGAGCAGTACTTC
TRBV27	16	-	-	TRBJ1-5	CASSSFGALSNQPQHF	TGTGCCAGCAGTTCCTTTGGGGCTTTGAGCAATCAGCCCCAGCATTTT
TRBV5-6	14	-	-	TRBJ1-3	CASWARGHRNTIYF	TGTGCCAGCTGGGCCCGGGGACACAGAAACACCATATATTTT
TRBV6-5	13	few	-	TRBJ1-5	CASRGGSNQPQHF	TGTGCCAGCAGGGGGGGGAGCAATCAGCCCCAGCATTTT
TRBV27	14	-	-	TRBJ1-2	CASSLFGEGAGYTF	TGTGCCAGCAGTTTATTTGGGGAAGGGGCTGGCTACACCTTC
TRBV18	12	-	-	TRBJ2-7	CASSKQTYEQYF	TGTGCCAGCTCAAAGCAGACATACGAGCAGTACTTC
TRBV6-2/TRBV6-3	14	-	-	TRBJ1-5	CASSQGVRNQPQHF	TGTGCCAGCAGCCAAGGAGTTCGCAATCAGCCCCAGCATTTT
TRBV29-1	11	-	-	TRBJ2-2	CSARGTGELFF	TGCAGCGCCAGGGGCACCGGGGAGCTGTTTTTT
TRBV6-5	15	once	TRBD1	TRBJ1-6	CASSPPGTGFSPLHF	TGTGCCAGCAGTCCTCCAGGGACAGGGTTTTCACCCCTCCACTTT
TRBV2	14	-	-	TRBJ1-1	CASSEARTFTEAFF	TGTGCCAGCAGTGAGGCTCGGACCTTCACTGAAGCTTTCTTT
TRBV19	14	once	-	TRBJ1-2	CASSIQTDNYGYTF	TGTGCCAGTAGTATCCAGACAGACAACTATGGCTACACCTTC